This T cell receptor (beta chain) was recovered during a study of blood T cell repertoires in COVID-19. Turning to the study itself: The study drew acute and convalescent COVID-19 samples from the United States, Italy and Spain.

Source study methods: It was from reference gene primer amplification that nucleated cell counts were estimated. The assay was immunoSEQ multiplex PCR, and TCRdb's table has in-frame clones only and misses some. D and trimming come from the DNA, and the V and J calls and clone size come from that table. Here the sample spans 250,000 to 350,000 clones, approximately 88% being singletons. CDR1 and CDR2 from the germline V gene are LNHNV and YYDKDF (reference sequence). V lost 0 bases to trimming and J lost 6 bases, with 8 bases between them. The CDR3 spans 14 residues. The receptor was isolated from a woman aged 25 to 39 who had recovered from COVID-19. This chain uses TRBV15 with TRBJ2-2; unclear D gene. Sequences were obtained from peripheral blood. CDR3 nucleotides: TGTGCCACCAGCAGAGATCTCCGGGCCGGGGAGCTGTTTTTT. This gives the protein CATSRDLRAGELFF.